One and the same sample provided the 23 T cell receptor beta chains below, sequenced in a study of blood T cell repertoires in COVID-19. The protocol was immunoSEQ multiplex PCR, while the TCRdb copy is restricted to in-frame clones and leaves out a portion. Of 51,000 or so clones in the sample, roughly 90% were seen once. The specimen was peripheral blood. The source is an elderly man with acute or convalescent COVID-19.

The gene calls are TRBV5-1 and TRBJ2-3; 9 bases match TRBD1. This CDR3 is built from 17 residues. V shed 0 bases and J 2 bases; nucleotides not matched to a gene: 7. Germline CDR1 SGHRS, CDR2 YFSETQ. The CDR3 nucleotides are TGCGCCAGCAGCTTGGACAGGGGGCGGAATCCCACAGATACGCAGTATTTT. It yields the protein CASSLDRGRNPTDTQYF.

The chain employs TRBV5-4 and TRBJ1-6; 7 nucleotides agree with TRBD1. The CDR3 totals 14 residues. Germline trimming cut 9 bases from V and 8 bases from J; bases unmatched to any gene: 11. The germline V gene has CDR1 SGHNT and CDR2 YYREEE (reference sequence). Here the CDR3 DNA reads TGTGCCACCACCTTGACAGGGAGTTATTCACCCCTCCACTTT. Translated, it gives CATTLTGSYSPLHF.

The chain couples TRBV3-1 (or the pseudogene TRBV3-2) to TRBJ2-5; perhaps TRBD2 as D (6 bases). Trimming took off 0 bases at V and 5 bases at J, with 10 bases between the two ends. CDR3 size: 14 residues. Germline-derived CDR1 and CDR2 are LGHDT and YNNKEL (reference sequence). The CDR3: CASSQEAGRETQYF. The CDR3 region has the DNA TGTGCCAGCAGCCAAGAAGCAGGGAGGGAGACCCAGTACTTC.

The chain has TRBV5-1 and TRBJ1-4; TRBD1 is a possible D gene (5 bases). Trimming removed 5 bases at V and 4 bases at J, with 12 bases between. The CDR3 extends over 14 amino acids. The germline V gene encodes CDR1 SGHRS and CDR2 YFSETQ. The CDR3 is CASSRWGGNEKLFF. CDR3 bases: TGCGCCAGCAGTCGCTGGGGCGGTAATGAAAAACTGTTTTTT.

The V and J genes are TRBV6-1 and TRBJ1-6; D remains ambiguous. Trimming pared 3 bases from V and 7 bases from J, leaving 22 bases between. The CDR3 totals 18 residues. The germline CDR1 and CDR2 sequences are MNHNS and SASEGT. The CDR3 reads CASSDPPEATFGNSPLHF. CDR3 bases: TGTGCCAGCAGTGACCCTCCCGAGGCCACCTTTGGGAATTCACCCCTCCACTTT.

The gene calls are TRBV29-1 and TRBJ1-1; D might be TRBD1 (5 bases). The ends were cut back, 6 bases at V and 1 base at J, with 12 bases in the middle. The CDR3 is made up of 13 amino acids. Germline CDR1 reads SQVTM; CDR2 reads ANQGSEA. The CDR3 DNA reads as TGCAGCGTAGTCGCAGGGCGGAACACTGAAGCTTTCTTT. This translates into CSVVAGRNTEAFF.

This chain joins TRBV11-2 and TRBJ1-6; TRBD1 matches at 9 bases. J gave up 7 bases and V 3 bases, and 4 bases lay outside the gene matches. This CDR3 comprises 15 residues. Per the germline V gene, CDR1 is SGHAT and CDR2 is FQNNGV. CDR3 sequence: CASSFTGTGNSPLHF. The CDR3 DNA sequence: TGTGCCAGCAGCTTTACCGGGACAGGGAATTCACCCCTCCACTTT. The variable domain in full, with the rest retrieved from reference TRBV11-2 and TRBJ1-6, is EAGVAQSPRYKIIEKRQSVAFWCNPISGHATLYWYQQILGQGPKLLIQFQNNGVVDDSQLPKDRFSAERLKGVDSTLKIQPAKLEDSAVYLCASSFTGTGNSPLHFGNGTRLTVT.

The gene calls are TRBV30 and TRBJ1-1; D gene ambiguous. Per the germline V gene, CDR1 is GTSNPN and CDR2 is SVGIG (reference sequence). The CDR3 length is 13 residues. Trimming cost V 0 bases and J 5 bases, with 10 bases left between them. In DNA, the CDR3 is TGTGCCTGGAGTGTACTGTTGGAGACTGAAGCTTTCTTT. Its protein is CAWSVLLETEAFF. The complete variable domain, with remaining parts taken from reference TRBV30 and TRBJ1-1, reads SQTIHQWPATLVQPVGSPLSLECTVEGTSNPNLYWYRQAAGRGLQLLFYSVGIGQISSEVPQNLSASRPQDRQFILSSKKLLLSDSGFYLCAWSVLLETEAFFGQGTRLTVV.

V and J are TRBV5-1 and TRBJ1-5, with TRBD1 as a possible D gene (5 bases). The V end was cut by 4 bases, the J end by 4 bases, with 15 bases between. Germline-derived CDR1 and CDR2 are SGHRS and YFSETQ. CDR3 length equals 15 residues. CDR3 protein: CASSPSGGWNQPQHF. DNA for the CDR3: TGCGCCAGCAGCCCGTCCGGGGGGTGGAATCAGCCCCAGCATTTT.

The chain carries TRBV7-6 and TRBJ1-5; D is perhaps TRBD1 (6 bases). The CDR3 runs 18 residues. Germline V gene sequence: CDR1 SGHVS, CDR2 FNYEAQ. Trimming pared 3 bases from V and 2 bases from J, leaving 20 bases between. CDR3 in amino acids: CASSFYGIRTARNQPQHF. The CDR3 coding sequence is TGTGCCAGCAGCTTCTACGGAATTCGGACAGCCCGCAATCAGCCCCAGCATTTT.

This chain connects TRBV5-1 to TRBJ2-1; D perhaps matches TRBD2 (5 bases). V dropped 4 bases and J dropped 3 bases, with 11 bases sitting between them. This CDR3 contains 14 residues. Germline V gene sequence: CDR1 SGHRS, CDR2 YFSETQ. This CDR3 reads CASSPSGNYNEQFF. The CDR3 bases are TGCGCCAGCAGCCCCTCCGGGAACTACAATGAGCAGTTCTTC.

This chain connects TRBV7-9 to TRBJ2-2, with a weak D call TRBD2 (6 bases). Germline V lookup: CDR1 SEHNR, CDR2 FQNEAQ (reference sequence). The V end was cut by 1 base, the J end by 6 bases, with 6 bases between. This CDR3 spans 13 amino acids. The CDR3 region has the DNA TGTGCCAGCAGCTTAGGACTAGCCGGGGAGCTGTTTTTT. This sequence encodes CASSLGLAGELFF. Full variable domain (remainder filled in from reference TRBV7-9 and TRBJ2-2): DTGVSQNPRHKITKRGQNVTFRCDPISEHNRLYWYRQTLGQGPEFLTYFQNEAQLEKSRLLSDRFSAERPKGSFSTLEIQRTEQGDSAMYLCASSLGLAGELFFGEGSRLTVL.

This clone was picked up a small number of times. The J gene is TRBJ1-2, the V gene TRBV5-1; the D is unclear. The germline CDR1 and CDR2 sequences are SGHRS and YFSETQ. Trimming cost V 4 bases and J 9 bases, with 19 bases left between them. CDR3 length: 14 residues. CDR3 amino acids: CASSNSDRGNSYTF. In DNA form, the CDR3 reads TGCGCCAGCAGCAACTCGGACCGGGGAAATAGCTACACCTTC.

The rearrangement joins TRBV30 to TRBJ1-1; D is undetermined. Germline V gene sequence: CDR1 GTSNPN, CDR2 SVGIG (reference sequence). There are 11 residues in the CDR3. V gave up 0 bases and J gave up 6 bases, with 5 bases separating them. In nucleotides, the CDR3 is TGTGCCTGGAGTGTACTTCCTGAAGCTTTCTTT. Its translation: CAWSVLPEAFF.

The rearrangement joins TRBV5-1 to TRBJ2-7; 10 bases match TRBD2. The trim removed 7 bases at V and 1 base at J, leaving 14 bases unmatched. Looked up from germline, CDR1 is SGHRS and CDR2 is YFSETQ. The CDR3 runs to 17 residues. The CDR3 DNA is TGCGCCAGCCGGCCATTAACTAGCGGGGCGGGATCCTACGAGCAGTACTTC. This gives the protein CASRPLTSGAGSYEQYF.

The chain joins TRBV5-1 to TRBJ1-2, with TRBD1 matching 9 bases. CDR3 size: 15 residues. The V gene's germline CDR1 is SGHRS and CDR2 YFSETQ. The V and J ends lost 3 bases and 3 bases, in that order; junction bases with no gene match: 6. The CDR3 is CASSYLWTGDYGYTF. The CDR3 bases are TGCGCCAGCAGCTACCTCTGGACAGGGGACTATGGCTACACCTTC.

The V and J genes are TRBV27 and TRBJ2-1, with 13 bases identical to TRBD2. Losses at the gene ends were 11 bases for V and 0 bases for J; bases not matched to a gene: 10. The CDR3 extends over 17 amino acids. Germline V lookup: CDR1 MNHEY, CDR2 SMNVEV (reference sequence). CDR3: CAAGGLAGVRSYNEQFF. For the CDR3, the DNA is TGTGCCGCCGGAGGACTAGCGGGGGTCCGCTCCTACAATGAGCAGTTCTTC.

The sample holds a few counts of this clone. The genes are TRBV2 and TRBJ2-3; unclear D gene. This CDR3 is built from 15 residues. From germline, CDR1 is SNHLY and CDR2 FYNNEI. Between the trimmed V and J ends, which lost 7 bases and 0 bases, there was a span of 14 bases. CDR3 protein: CASTLSRASTDTQYF. The CDR3 coding sequence is TGTGCCAGCACCCTATCAAGAGCTAGCACAGATACGCAGTATTTT.

The V call is TRBV10-3, the J call TRBJ1-5, with a weak D call TRBD1 (5 bases). Germline lookup yields CDR1 ENHRY and CDR2 SYGVKD. The V gene lost 7 bases and the J gene lost 7 bases, with 20 bases spanning the gap. This CDR3 comprises 15 residues. The CDR3 spells CAIIRCGRARQPQHF. The DNA for the CDR3 is TGTGCCATCATTAGGTGTGGCAGGGCCAGGCAGCCCCAGCATTTT.

This rearrangement joins TRBV2 to TRBJ1-2; D uncertain. V was clipped by 7 bases and J by 7 bases, with 13 bases between them. The CDR3 sequence is 12 residues long. Germline-derived CDR1 and CDR2 are SNHLY and FYNNEI. CDR3 in DNA: TGTGCCAGCAAGCCTGATGTCGGTGGCTACACCTTC. It yields the protein CASKPDVGGYTF.

V usage is TRBV18 and J usage is TRBJ1-3; D gene ambiguous. The V end was cut by 3 bases, the J end by 3 bases, with 6 bases between. CDR1 is KGHSH and CDR2 is LQKENI in the germline V gene. The length of the CDR3 is 13 residues. CDR3 sequence (DNA): TGTGCCAGCTCACCCCCGGGTGGAAACACCATATATTTT. Protein: CASSPPGGNTIYF.

V and J are TRBV19 and TRBJ2-1; TRBD2 is a possible D gene (5 bases). Germline V CDR1 and CDR2: LNHDA, SQIVND (reference sequence). The V end was cut by 4 bases, the J end by 1 base, with 8 bases between. There are 14 residues in the CDR3. The CDR3 sequence: CASSRGRSYNEQFF. The CDR3 DNA sequence: TGTGCCAGTAGTAGAGGGAGATCCTACAATGAGCAGTTCTTC.

V usage is TRBV4-2 and J usage is TRBJ1-1; D possibly corresponds to TRBD1 (5 bases). The CDR3 is 15 amino acids. The germline V and J ends were trimmed by 1 base and 3 bases, with 12 bases remaining between them. Germline-derived CDR1 and CDR2 are LGHNA and YNFKEQ. In DNA, the CDR3 is TGTGCCAGCAGCCAAGGGCAGGGCCAGGACACTGAAGCTTTCTTT. Amino acid sequence: CASSQGQGQDTEAFF.